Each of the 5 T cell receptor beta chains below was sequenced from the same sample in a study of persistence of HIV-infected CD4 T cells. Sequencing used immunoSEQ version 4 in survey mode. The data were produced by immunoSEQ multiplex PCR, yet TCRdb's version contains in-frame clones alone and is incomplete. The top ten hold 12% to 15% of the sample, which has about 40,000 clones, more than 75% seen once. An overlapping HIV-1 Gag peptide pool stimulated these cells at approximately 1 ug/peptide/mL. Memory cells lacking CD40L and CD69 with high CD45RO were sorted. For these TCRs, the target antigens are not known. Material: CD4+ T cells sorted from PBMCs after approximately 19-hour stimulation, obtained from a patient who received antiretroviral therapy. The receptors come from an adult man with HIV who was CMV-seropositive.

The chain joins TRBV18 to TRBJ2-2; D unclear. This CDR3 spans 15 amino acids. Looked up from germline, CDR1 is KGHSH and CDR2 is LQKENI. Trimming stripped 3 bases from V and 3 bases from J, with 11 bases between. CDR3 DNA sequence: TGTGCCAGCTCACCGCGTCAGGTGGACACCGGGGAGCTGTTTTTT. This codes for CASSPRQVDTGELFF.

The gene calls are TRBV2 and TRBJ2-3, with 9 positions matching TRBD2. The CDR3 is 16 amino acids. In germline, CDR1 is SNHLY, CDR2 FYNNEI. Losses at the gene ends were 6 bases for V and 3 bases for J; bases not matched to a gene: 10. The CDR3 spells CASRGASGVSTDTQYF. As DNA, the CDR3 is TGTGCCAGCAGGGGGGCTAGCGGGGTTTCAACAGATACGCAGTATTTT.

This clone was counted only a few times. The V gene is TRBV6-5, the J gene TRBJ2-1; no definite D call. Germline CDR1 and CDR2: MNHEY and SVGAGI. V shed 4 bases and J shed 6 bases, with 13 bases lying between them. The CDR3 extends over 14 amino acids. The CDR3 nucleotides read TGTGCCAGCAGTTCCAGACCCCCCCGCAATGAGCAGTTCTTC. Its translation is CASSSRPPRNEQFF.

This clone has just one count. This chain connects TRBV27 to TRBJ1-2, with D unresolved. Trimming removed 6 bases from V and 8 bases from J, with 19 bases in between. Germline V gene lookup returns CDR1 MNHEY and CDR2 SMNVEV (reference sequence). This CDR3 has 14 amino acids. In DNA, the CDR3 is TGTGCCAGCAGATATTCCCCGGAGCTCGGGGGCTACACCTTC. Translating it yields CASRYSPELGGYTF.

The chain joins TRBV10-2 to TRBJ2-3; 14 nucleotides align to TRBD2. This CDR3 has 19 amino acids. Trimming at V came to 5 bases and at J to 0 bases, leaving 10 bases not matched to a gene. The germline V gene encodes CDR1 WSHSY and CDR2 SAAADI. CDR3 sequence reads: CASSTPGTSGGFSTDTQYF. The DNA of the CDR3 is TGCGCCAGCAGTACCCCTGGGACTAGCGGGGGTTTTAGCACAGATACGCAGTATTTT.